The 4 T cell receptor beta chains given below trace back to one sample, sequenced in a study of shared clonotypes between healthy human individuals. The table came from immunoSEQ multiplex PCR; TCRdb's copy has only in-frame clones and leaves some out. The table shows fewer than 1.8 million clones, with roughly 98.5% occurring only once. Sequencing was done on a sample of naive CD4+ T cells sorted from blood. Stated subset: CD45RA+ positively selected. Every receptor here comes from a man between 25 and 39 years old in good health.

J is TRBJ2-5 and V is TRBV7-2, with 7 bases identical to TRBD1. The CDR3 contains 15 residues. After removal of 1 base from V and 5 bases from J, the junction contained 7 bases not matched to a gene. CDR1 is SGHTA and CDR2 is FQGNSA in the germline V gene. In nucleotides, the CDR3 is TGTGCCAGCAGCTTAGGATTTGGGACAGTCGAGACCCAGTACTTC. Amino acid sequence: CASSLGFGTVETQYF.

The V and J genes are TRBV15 and TRBJ2-5, with a tentative D call TRBD2 (7 bases). V was cut by 0 bases and J by 1 base, with 15 bases left in between. The CDR3 loop spans 17 amino acids. Germline loops: CDR1 LNHNV, CDR2 YYDKDF (reference sequence). The CDR3 nucleotides read TGTGCCACCAGCAGAGATCTTGGAGGGGGGGGCCAAGAGACCCAGTACTTC. Encoded protein: CATSRDLGGGGQETQYF.

CDR3 loop: CASSSGLAGRENIQYF. For the CDR3, the DNA is TGCGCCAGCAGCTCTGGACTAGCGGGGAGGGAAAACATTCAGTACTTC. The chain combines TRBV5-1 with TRBJ2-4; 12 positions match TRBD2. The V segment lost 3 bases and the J segment 5 bases; nucleotides outside the gene matches: 6. From germline, CDR1 is SGHRS and CDR2 YFSETQ. This CDR3 has 16 residues.

The chain joins TRBV7-3 to TRBJ2-1; maybe TRBD2 (5 bases). There are 14 residues in the CDR3. V gave up 4 bases and J gave up 8 bases, with 15 bases separating them. Germline V CDR1 and CDR2: SGHTA, FQGTGA. The CDR3 here is CASSSSRLAHEQFF. The CDR3 bases are TGTGCCAGCAGCTCCTCCCGCCTAGCCCATGAGCAGTTCTTC.